One sample yielded the 21 T cell receptor beta chains listed below, sequenced in a study of cytomegalovirus exposure and HLA in healthy donors. PCR amplification relied on 60 Vbeta primers (plus 13 Jbeta primers). Profiling relied on immunoSEQ multiplex PCR, and the TCRdb table lists in-frame clones only, not all of them. The sample includes around 250,000 clones, 75% to 85% seen only once; the top ten take around 8.6%. Sequences were obtained from PBMCs. The source is an older woman in good health and CMV-seropositive.

As for this clone: The sample has other DNA sequences that encode this CDR3 too. The chain links TRBV25-1 to TRBJ2-7, with D perhaps TRBD1 (6 bases). The CDR3 loop spans 13 amino acids. Germline-derived CDR1 and CDR2 are MGHDK and SYGVNS. The V gene lost 2 bases and the J gene lost 3 bases, with 8 bases spanning the gap. The DNA of the CDR3 is TGTGCCAGCAGTGAAGGCAGGGGCTACGAGCAGTACTTC. As protein: CASSEGRGYEQYF.

The V call is TRBV6-1, the J call TRBJ1-2; the D is unclear. The CDR3 contains 13 residues. The germline gives CDR1 MNHNS, CDR2 SASEGT. Trimming removed 6 bases at V and 1 base at J, with 9 bases between. Here the CDR3 reads CASRKTVNYGYTF. CDR3 nucleotides: TGTGCCAGCAGAAAAACAGTTAACTATGGCTACACCTTC.

The V and J genes are TRBV29-1 and TRBJ2-7; D unresolved. V gave up 6 bases and J gave up 6 bases, with 18 bases separating them. This CDR3 contains 13 residues. Germline V gene sequence: CDR1 SQVTM, CDR2 ANQGSEA. CDR3 nucleotide sequence: TGCAGCGTGCATGGAACAAGAGGAGCCGAGCAGTACTTC. This translates into CSVHGTRGAEQYF.

V gene TRBV6-5 combines with J gene TRBJ1-1; D is possibly TRBD1 (5 bases). Trimming shortened V by 3 bases and J by 4 bases, and 9 bases separated the two germline ends. The CDR3 contains 13 residues. Germline loops: CDR1 MNHEY, CDR2 SVGAGI. Written as DNA, the CDR3 is TGTGCCAGCAGTTATGGGGGGTCCACTGAAGCTTTCTTT. Translated: CASSYGGSTEAFF.

In this sample, this clone turned up once. V is TRBV5-1 and J is TRBJ2-6; the match to TRBD2 covers 7 bases. V dropped 0 bases and J dropped 4; count of bases not matched to a gene: 4. CDR1 is SGHRS, CDR2 YFSETQ, per germline. The CDR3 extends over 16 amino acids. The CDR3 protein is CASSLGAAGGANVLTF. CDR3 DNA sequence: TGCGCCAGCAGCTTGGGGGCAGCGGGAGGGGCCAACGTCCTGACTTTC.

The chain is built from TRBV6-1 and TRBJ1-2, with TRBD1 matching over 7 bases. The CDR3 has 15 residues. CDR1 and CDR2 from the germline V gene are MNHNS and SASEGT. V lost 3 bases and J lost 4; bases outside the gene matches: 8. DNA for the CDR3: TGTGCCAGCAGTGATCTCGGGACAGCTATCTATGGCTACACCTTC. It codes for CASSDLGTAIYGYTF.

The genes are TRBV7-2 and TRBJ1-5; D is possibly TRBD1 (6 bases). This CDR3 contains 12 residues. Trimming took 5 bases from V and 4 from J, leaving 6 bases between them. Germline V lookup: CDR1 SGHTA, CDR2 FQGNSA. The DNA for the CDR3 is TGTGCCAGCAGCGGACAGAATCAGCCCCAGCATTTT. Translated, it gives CASSGQNQPQHF. Complete variable domain (other parts from reference TRBV7-2 and TRBJ1-5): GAGVSQSPSNKVTEKGKDVELRCDPISGHTALYWYRQSLGQGLEFLIYFQGNSAPDKSGLPSDRFSAERTGGSVSTLTIQRTQQEDSAVYLCASSGQNQPQHFGDGTRLSIL.

This chain joins TRBV14 and TRBJ1-2; 7 bases are a match to TRBD1. This CDR3 contains 15 residues. Germline V lookup: CDR1 SGHDN, CDR2 FVKESK. The V gene end was trimmed by 0 bases and the J gene end by 4 bases; junction bases not matched to a gene: 5. The CDR3 sequence is CASSQDLGQSYGYTF. The CDR3 DNA is TGTGCCAGCAGCCAAGATCTGGGACAGTCCTATGGCTACACCTTC.

This clone was counted once. V gene TRBV28 combines with J gene TRBJ2-7; 13 nucleotides align to TRBD2. V trimming: 4 bases; J trimming: 1 base; junction bases outside the gene matches: 4. Germline V lookup: CDR1 MDHEN, CDR2 SYDVKM. This CDR3 is built from 16 residues. CDR3 amino acids: CASSSPGLAGSYEQYF. The CDR3 coding sequence is TGTGCCAGCAGTTCCCCGGGACTAGCGGGATCCTACGAGCAGTACTTC. Filled out from reference TRBV28 and TRBJ2-7, the complete variable domain reads DVKVTQSSRYLVKRTGEKVFLECVQDMDHENMFWYRQDPGLGLRLIYFSYDVKMKEKGDIPEGYSVSREKKERFSLILESASTNQTSMYLCASSSPGLAGSYEQYFGPGTRLTVT.

The chain joins TRBV6-1 to TRBJ1-3; 8 bases line up with TRBD1. Germline V gene lookup returns CDR1 MNHNS and CDR2 SASEGT. With V trimmed by 6 bases and J by 0 bases, 4 bases remained unmatched. The CDR3 covers 15 residues. The CDR3 DNA is TGTGCCAGCAGGGCCGACAGGGGCTCTGGAAACACCATATATTTT. Translation gives CASRADRGSGNTIYF.

The genes are TRBV5-6 and TRBJ2-5; TRBD1 aligns across 9 bases. The V gene's germline CDR1 is SGHDT and CDR2 YYEEEE. The V and J ends lost 4 bases and 7 bases, in that order; junction bases with no gene match: 8. The CDR3 extends over 14 amino acids. The CDR3 DNA follows: TGTGCCAGCAGCGCCTACAGGGGGCCGGGGACCCAGTACTTC. It encodes CASSAYRGPGTQYF.

The chain carries TRBV30 and TRBJ2-7; the D is unclear. The CDR3 extends over 11 amino acids. The germline V gene has CDR1 GTSNPN and CDR2 SVGIG (reference sequence). V lost 0 bases and J lost 4, with 4 bases in between. DNA of the CDR3: TGTGCCTGGAGTGTAGCTTACGAGCAGTACTTC. It yields the protein CAWSVAYEQYF.

The V gene is TRBV6-1, the J gene TRBJ2-7, with 10 bases fitting TRBD1. The germline V gene encodes CDR1 MNHNS and CDR2 SASEGT. The V gene end was trimmed by 3 bases and the J gene end by 5 bases; junction bases not matched to a gene: 10. This CDR3 spans 16 amino acids. The DNA for the CDR3 is TGTGCCAGCAGTGACCGAATGAGGACAGGGGGAAACGAGCAGTACTTC. It specifies CASSDRMRTGGNEQYF.

This clone has just one count. J is TRBJ1-2 and V is TRBV19; D unclear. V gave up 7 bases and J gave up 3 bases, with 15 bases separating them. CDR3 length: 14 amino acids. CDR1 LNHDA and CDR2 SQIVND come from the germline V gene (reference sequence). The CDR3 loop is CASKEPGSYYGYTF. For the CDR3, the DNA is TGTGCCAGTAAAGAACCGGGAAGTTACTATGGCTACACCTTC.

The genes are TRBV4-2 and TRBJ1-2; no reliable D call. CDR1 and CDR2 from the germline V gene are LGHNA and YNFKEQ. The CDR3 has 14 amino acids. Trimming took 1 base from V and 4 from J, leaving 10 bases between them. The CDR3 region has the DNA TGTGCCAGCAGCCAAGTTGGTCAGTCCTATGGCTACACCTTC. Encoded protein: CASSQVGQSYGYTF.

V is TRBV7-9 and J is TRBJ1-2; 8 nucleotides line up with TRBD1. The CDR3 extends over 12 amino acids. Germline-derived CDR1 and CDR2 are SEHNR and FQNEAQ (reference sequence). J gave up 7 bases and V 5 bases, and 3 bases lay outside the gene matches. CDR3 nucleotides: TGTGCCAGCAGCGTGGACAGGGCTGGCTACACCTTC. It codes for CASSVDRAGYTF.

The chain is built from TRBV7-9 and TRBJ1-6, with a tentative D call TRBD1 (6 bases). V was clipped by 5 bases and J by 7 bases, with 9 bases between them. This CDR3 contains 13 residues. In germline, CDR1 is SEHNR, CDR2 FQNEAQ (reference sequence). The CDR3 nucleotides are TGTGCCAGCAGCCCGGACAGAAATTCACCCCTCCACTTT. The encoded protein is CASSPDRNSPLHF.

This chain uses TRBV18 with TRBJ2-1, with 10 bases that match TRBD2. CDR3 length equals 14 residues. Germline CDR1 KGHSH, CDR2 LQKENI. With 6 bases clipped from V and 4 bases from J, the junction kept 3 bases outside the gene matches. The CDR3: CASSGTSEYNEQFF. In nucleotides, the CDR3 is TGTGCCAGCTCCGGGACTAGCGAGTACAATGAGCAGTTCTTC.

The V gene is TRBV5-6, the J gene TRBJ2-5, with TRBD1 matching over 7 bases. The CDR3 contains 14 residues. Trimming cost V 0 bases and J 3 bases; bases outside gene matches: 2. Per germline, CDR1 SGHDT and CDR2 YYEEEE. CDR3 coding DNA: TGTGCCAGCAGCTTGGACAGGGGTGAAGAGACCCAGTACTTC. Translation gives CASSLDRGEETQYF.

The CDR3 nucleotides are TGTGCCAGCAGCTCAGCAAACCCAGGGGAGGGCTTCTACGAGCAGTACTTC. This encodes CASSSANPGEGFYEQYF. The J gene is TRBJ2-7, the V gene TRBV7-6; a weak D match, TRBD2 (7 bases). The CDR3 extends over 17 amino acids. V was shortened by 4 bases and J by 3 bases, with 22 bases between the two germline ends. Germline lookup yields CDR1 SGHVS and CDR2 FNYEAQ.

The chain couples TRBV9 to TRBJ2-7; TRBD2 might be the D (5 bases). CDR1 and CDR2 from the germline V gene are SGDLS and YYNGEE. V was clipped by 0 bases and J by 6 bases, with 13 bases between them. CDR3 length equals 14 residues. The CDR3 reads CASSVAAARGEQYF. The CDR3 coding sequence is TGTGCCAGCAGCGTAGCGGCCGCACGGGGCGAGCAGTACTTC.